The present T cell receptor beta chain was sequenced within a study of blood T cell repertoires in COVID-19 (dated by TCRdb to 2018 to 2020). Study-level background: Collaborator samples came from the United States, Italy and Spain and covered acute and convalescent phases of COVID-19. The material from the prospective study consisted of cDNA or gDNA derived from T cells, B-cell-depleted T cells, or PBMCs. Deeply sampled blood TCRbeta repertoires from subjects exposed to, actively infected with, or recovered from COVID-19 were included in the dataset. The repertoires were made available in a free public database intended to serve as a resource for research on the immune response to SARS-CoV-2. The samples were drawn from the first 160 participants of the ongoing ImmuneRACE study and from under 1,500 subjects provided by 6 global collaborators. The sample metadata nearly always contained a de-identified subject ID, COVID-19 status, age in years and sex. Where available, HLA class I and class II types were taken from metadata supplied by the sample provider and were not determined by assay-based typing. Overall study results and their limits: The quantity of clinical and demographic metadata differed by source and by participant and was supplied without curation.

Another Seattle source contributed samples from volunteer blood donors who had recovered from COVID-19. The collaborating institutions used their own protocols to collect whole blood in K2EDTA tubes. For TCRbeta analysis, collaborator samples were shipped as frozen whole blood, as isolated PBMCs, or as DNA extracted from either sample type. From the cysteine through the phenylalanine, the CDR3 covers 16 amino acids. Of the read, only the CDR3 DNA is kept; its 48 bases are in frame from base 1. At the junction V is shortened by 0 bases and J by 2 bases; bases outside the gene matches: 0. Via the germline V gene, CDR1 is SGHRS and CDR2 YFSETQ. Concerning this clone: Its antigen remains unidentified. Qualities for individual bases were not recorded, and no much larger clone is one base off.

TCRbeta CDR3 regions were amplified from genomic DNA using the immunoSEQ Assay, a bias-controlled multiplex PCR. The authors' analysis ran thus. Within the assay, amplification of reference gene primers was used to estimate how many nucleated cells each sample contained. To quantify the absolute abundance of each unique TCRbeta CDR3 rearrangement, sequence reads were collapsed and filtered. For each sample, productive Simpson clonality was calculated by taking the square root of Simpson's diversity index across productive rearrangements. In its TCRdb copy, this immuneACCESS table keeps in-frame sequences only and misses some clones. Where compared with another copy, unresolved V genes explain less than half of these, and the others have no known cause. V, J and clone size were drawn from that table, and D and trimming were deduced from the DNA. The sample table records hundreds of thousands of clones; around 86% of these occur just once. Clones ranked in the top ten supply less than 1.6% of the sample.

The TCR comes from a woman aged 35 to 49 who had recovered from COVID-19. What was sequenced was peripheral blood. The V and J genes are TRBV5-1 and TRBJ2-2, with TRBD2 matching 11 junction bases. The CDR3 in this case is CASSLGLAGNTGELFF. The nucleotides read TGCGCCAGCAGCTTGGGACTAGCGGGAAACACCGGGGAGCTGTTTTTT. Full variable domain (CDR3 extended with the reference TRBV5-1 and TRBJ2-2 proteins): KAGVTQTPRYLIKTRGQQVTLSCSPISGHRSVSWYQQTPGQGLQFLFEYFSETQRNKGNFPGRFSGRQFSNSRSEMNVSTLELGDSALYLCASSLGLAGNTGELFFGEGSRLTVL.